This T cell receptor beta chain derives from a study of blood T cell repertoires in COVID-19 (dated by TCRdb to the early 2020s). At the level of the whole study: The collaborator samples originated in the United States, Italy and Spain and spanned the acute and convalescent phases of COVID-19. Subjects who had been exposed to COVID-19, were actively infected with it, or had recovered from it provided the deeply sampled blood TCRbeta repertoires that made up the dataset. Nearly every sample came with metadata listing a de-identified subject ID, COVID-19 status, age in years and sex. Samples came from the ongoing ImmuneRACE study (first 160 participants) plus 1,254 subjects from 6 global collaborators. The repertoires were released in a freely available public database meant as a resource for research on the immune response to SARS-CoV-2. The material from the prospective study consisted of cDNA or gDNA derived from T cells, B-cell-depleted T cells, or PBMCs. Where available, HLA class I and class II types were taken from metadata supplied by the sample provider and were not determined by assay-based typing. Beyond this particular receptor, the publication reports: The amount of clinical and demographic metadata varied by source and participant and was provided uncurated.

CDR1 and CDR2 were assigned from the germline V gene (reference sequence) as LNHDA and SQIVND. From cysteine to phenylalanine, the CDR3 is 18 amino acids long. The CDR3 DNA has 54 bases and is translated from base 1. V and J lose 0 bases and 0 bases, and a span of 18 bases separates them. As concerns this clone: No antigen is known for it. No much larger clone exists at a distance of one base, and base qualities are not known.

Participants in the prospective study were enrolled through a virtual design, were aged about 18 to 89 years, and lived in 24 United States geographic areas. In the prospective study, cohorts were assigned on the basis of participant-reported clinical history obtained from a screening survey and a study questionnaire. For ImmuneRACE Cohort 3, a participant was defined as recovered based on two consecutive negative NP/OP PCR tests, clearance by a healthcare professional, or resolution of symptoms. Mobile phlebotomists in the prospective study collected whole blood, serum and a nasopharyngeal or oropharyngeal swab from every participant. Over a roughly 2-month period, participants in the prospective study had the option of providing additional blood draws and questionnaires. Before DNA extraction, prospective study blood samples were shipped either frozen or at room temperature. TCRbeta CDR3 regions were amplified from genomic DNA using the immunoSEQ Assay, a bias-controlled multiplex PCR. From the authors' description of their analysis: Within the assay, amplification of reference gene primers was used to estimate how many nucleated cells each sample contained. To quantify the absolute abundance of each unique TCRbeta CDR3 rearrangement, sequence reads were collapsed and filtered. For each sample, productive Simpson clonality was calculated as the square root of Simpson's diversity index over productive rearrangements. TCRdb limited this immuneACCESS table to in-frame rearrangements with V and J called. A share of clones is missing; checked studies link under half to unresolved V genes, and the rest is unexplained. V and J calls and clone size are given by that table; D and trimming were obtained from the DNA. A total of over 200,000 clones appear in this sample, about 89% of them only once. The ten largest clones represent approximately 9% of the sample.

This receptor was identified in a man between 40 and 49 years old who had recovered from COVID-19. The sequenced sample was PBMCs or T cells enriched from blood (not recorded which). Here the chain combines TRBV19 and TRBJ2-7; a confident D gene designation cannot be given. The CDR3 in this case is CASSIDSLRSGPSYEQYF. The DNA sequence is TGTGCCAGTAGTATAGATTCCCTCCGAAGTGGGCCCTCCTACGAGCAGTACTTC.